This note documents a single T cell receptor (beta chain) sequence. Its antigen is undetermined. One entry per CDR3 protein results from TCRdb running MiXCR on the RT-PCR reads. The repertoire holds hundreds of thousands of distinct CDR3 sequences, more than 15% seen once, with around 10% in the top ten. The data derive from a study of response to subunit inactivated influenza vaccine. The V end lost 10 bases, the J end lost 3 bases, and 20 bases lay between the germline ends. In germline, CDR1 is KGHDR, CDR2 SFDVKD. CDR3 length: 15 amino acids. The study, taken as a whole, reports: Each seasonal flu vaccination may recruit only limited new T cells, authors suggested.

The receptor comes from a man in his forties or fifties who received an inactivated influenza vaccine. This material consisted of PBMCs from blood, taken approximately 12 days after vaccination. The chain joins TRBV24-1 to TRBJ1-1; possibly TRBD1 for D (6 bases). CDR3 in DNA: TGTGCCACAACAACAGTCGGGGGGGCGGACACTGAAGCTTTCTTT. It is translated as CATTTVGGADTEAFF.